This T cell receptor (beta chain) was captured in a study of shared clonotypes between healthy human individuals. Study-level findings and limits: Genetic and exposure-history diversity was limited by the few donors.

Method: immunoSEQ multiplex PCR; TCRdb's copy keeps in-frame clones and lacks some. The sample lists 2 million or so clones, roughly 96% occurring once. Worth noting for this clone: Antigen unknown.

Per germline, CDR1 SGHRS and CDR2 YFSETQ. Trimming took 0 bases from V and 9 from J, leaving 15 bases between them. The CDR3 contains 15 residues. This clonotype originated in a man aged 18 to 35 in good health. The sample was naive CD4+ T cells sorted from blood. Subset reported: CD45RA+ positively selected. The chain has TRBV5-1 and TRBJ2-2; either TRBD1 or TRBD2 may supply D (5 bases each). This CDR3 reads CASSLGGETPRELFF. CDR3 in DNA: TGCGCCAGCAGCTTGGGAGGGGAAACCCCCCGGGAGCTGTTTTTT.